These T cell receptor beta chains were read from a single sample in a study of T cells in Graves' hyperthyroidism and ophthalmopathy. TCRdb re-derived calls from the multiplex PCR reads in MiXCR, one entry per CDR3 protein. The table shows 490,000 or so distinct CDR3 sequences, with over 45% occurring only once. Sample: peripheral blood or thyroid tissue (not recorded which). The receptors originated from an adult woman with Graves' disease, either hyperthyroidism or ophthalmopathy (not recorded which). Each CDR3 is given with its conserved first and last residue. Each record gives: V gene, CDR3 protein.

>TRBV28
CASSFPGSGANVLTF
>TRBV7-9
CASSSPLRGYEQYF
>TRBV4-1
CASSQKGHNQPQHF
>TRBV5-1
CASSLGLVTGEQYF
>TRBV5-4
CASSLGALGSYEQYF
>TRBV11-2
CASSLTNRATNEKLFF
>TRBV29-1
CSTSKDRNGELFF
>TRBV20-1
CSARPPLAAYEQYF
>TRBV20-1
CSAREVEETQYF
>TRBV2
CASGGVAVSSYEQYF
>TRBV29-1
CSVLRADATNEKLFF
>TRBV2
CASSESSRVPLHF
>TRBV20-1
CSAGKTGTETQYF
>TRBV25-1
CAQQGATEAFF
>TRBV12-3/TRBV12-4
CASIGQAGWKTQYF
>TRBV10-3
CAIGTGRPNTEAFF
>TRBV7-2
CASLQGGYGYAF
>TRBV7-9
CASSQAGSETQYF
>TRBV10-3
CAITPGQGATEAFF
>TRBV10-3
CAISIDRVAYEQYF
>TRBV14
CASSQDPWGLNTEAFF
>TRBV6-6
CASSYPGTSGSQEQYF
>TRBV10-3
CAIRGQGTYEQYF